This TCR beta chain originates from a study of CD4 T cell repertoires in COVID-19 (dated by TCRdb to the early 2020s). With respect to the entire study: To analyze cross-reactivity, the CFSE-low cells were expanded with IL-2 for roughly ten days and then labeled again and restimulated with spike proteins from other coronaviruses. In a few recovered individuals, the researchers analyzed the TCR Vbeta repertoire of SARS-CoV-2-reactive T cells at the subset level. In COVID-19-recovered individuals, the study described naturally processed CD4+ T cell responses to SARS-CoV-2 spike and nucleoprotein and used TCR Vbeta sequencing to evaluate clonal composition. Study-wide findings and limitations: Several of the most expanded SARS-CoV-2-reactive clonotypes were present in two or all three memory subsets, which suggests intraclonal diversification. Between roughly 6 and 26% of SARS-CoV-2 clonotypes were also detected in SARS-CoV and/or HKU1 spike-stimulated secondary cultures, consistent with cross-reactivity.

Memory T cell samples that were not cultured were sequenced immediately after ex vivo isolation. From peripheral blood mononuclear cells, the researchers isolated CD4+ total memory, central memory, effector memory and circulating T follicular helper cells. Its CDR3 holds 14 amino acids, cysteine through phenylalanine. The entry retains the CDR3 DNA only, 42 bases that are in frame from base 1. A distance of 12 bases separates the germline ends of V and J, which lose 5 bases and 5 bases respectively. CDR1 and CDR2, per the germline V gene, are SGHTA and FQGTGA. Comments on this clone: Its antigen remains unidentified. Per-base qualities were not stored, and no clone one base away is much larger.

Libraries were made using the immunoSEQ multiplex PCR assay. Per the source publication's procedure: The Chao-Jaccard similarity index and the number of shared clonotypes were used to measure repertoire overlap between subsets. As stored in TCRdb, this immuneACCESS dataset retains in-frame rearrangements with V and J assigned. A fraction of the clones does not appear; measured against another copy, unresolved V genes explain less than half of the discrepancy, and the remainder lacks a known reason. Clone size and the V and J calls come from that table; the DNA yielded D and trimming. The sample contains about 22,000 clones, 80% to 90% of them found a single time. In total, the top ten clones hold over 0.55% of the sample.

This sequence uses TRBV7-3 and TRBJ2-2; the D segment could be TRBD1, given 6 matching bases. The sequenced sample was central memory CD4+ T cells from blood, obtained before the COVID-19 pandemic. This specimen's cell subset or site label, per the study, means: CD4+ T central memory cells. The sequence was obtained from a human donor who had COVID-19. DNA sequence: TGTGCCAGCAGCGACGTAGGGACAACCGGGGAGCTGTTTTTT. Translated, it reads CASSDVGTTGELFF.